Listed below are T cell receptor beta chains from one sample, sequenced in a study of beta chain features in type 1 diabetes. Assay: immunoSEQ multiplex PCR; the TCRdb copy retains only in-frame clones and omits some. The sample carries roughly 300,000 clones, roughly 15% recorded once. Material: central memory CD4+ T cells from blood. The receptors here all came from a man younger than 45 in good health. Each CDR3 is given with its conserved first and last residue. The order of the fields is J gene, CDR3 length, clone size, V gene, D gene, CDR3 DNA, CDR3 protein. A D gene is named only where the DNA matches it firmly. Clone size is shown for a subset of rows, as once, few, many or a class of expanded clone.

>TRBJ1-1|14|few|TRBV7-2|-
TGTGCCAGCAGTTCGGACGGATTGAACACTGAAGCTTTCTTT
CASSSDGLNTEAFF
>TRBJ2-7|14|-|TRBV5-4|TRBD2
TGTGCCAGCAGCCTAGGGTCGGGGAGGGACGAGCAGTACTTC
CASSLGSGRDEQYF
>TRBJ2-5|14|-|TRBV7-2|-
TGTGCCAGCAGCTTAGGGACCCGGGCCGAGACCCAGTACTTC
CASSLGTRAETQYF
>TRBJ2-1|13|-|TRBV7-2|-
TGTGCCAGCAGCGGCAATTTAGGGGATGAGCAGTTCTTC
CASSGNLGDEQFF
>TRBJ2-1|14|few|TRBV5-1|TRBD2
TGCGCCAGCAGCTCAGAGCGGGACGGCAATGAGCAGTTCTTC
CASSSERDGNEQFF
>TRBJ2-5|16|many|TRBV9|-
TGTGCCAGCAGCGCCCACGGGTGGGGGAAAGAAGAGACCCAGTACTTC
CASSAHGWGKEETQYF
>TRBJ2-2|17|few|TRBV10-3|TRBD2
TGTGCCATCAACCATGGGACTAGCGGGAGCAGGACCGGGGAGCTGTTTTTT
CAINHGTSGSRTGELFF
>TRBJ2-5|13|-|TRBV7-9|-
TGTGCCAGCAGCTTAAGGTGGGATGAGACCCAGTACTTC
CASSLRWDETQYF
>TRBJ2-1|11|-|TRBV18|-
TGTGCCAGCTCACCAAGCTATGAGCAGTTCTTC
CASSPSYEQFF
>TRBJ2-3|15|-|TRBV6-5|-
TGTGCCAGCAGTTACCGAAGGAGTGGGGGAGATACGCAGTATTTT
CASSYRRSGGDTQYF
>TRBJ2-3|14|few|TRBV7-6|-
TGTGCCAGCAGCGCCCGGGACCCCACAGATACGCAGTATTTT
CASSARDPTDTQYF
>TRBJ2-5|15|-|TRBV19|TRBD1
TGTGCCAGTAGTATCCGGGACAGGGTACGAGAGACCCAGTACTTC
CASSIRDRVRETQYF
>TRBJ1-6|14|many|TRBV5-1|-
TGCGCCAGCAGCTTGGGAGCAGGGGCCTCACCCCTCCACTTT
CASSLGAGASPLHF
>TRBJ1-1|13|-|TRBV9|-
TGTGCCAGCAGCGGGGGGTTGACCTCTCGAGCTTTCTTT
CASSGGLTSRAFF
>TRBJ2-7|13|many|TRBV18|-
TGTGCCAGCTCACCATCCCCCTTGGGCGAGCAGTACTTC
CASSPSPLGEQYF
>TRBJ2-1|15|-|TRBV29-1|-
TGCAGCGTCACGGGACACCCAGTCTCCTACAATGAGCAGTTCTTC
CSVTGHPVSYNEQFF
>TRBJ1-5|13|few|TRBV2|-
TGTGCCAGCAGTGATGCAGTCAATCAGCCCCAGCATTTT
CASSDAVNQPQHF
>TRBJ1-2|14|-|TRBV2|-
TGTGCCAGCAGTGAACAGATTTATAACTATGGCTACACCTTC
CASSEQIYNYGYTF
>TRBJ2-5|15|-|TRBV4-3|TRBD2
TGCGCCAGCAGCCAAGCGACTAGCGGGGAAGAGACCCAGTACTTC
CASSQATSGEETQYF
>TRBJ1-2|13|-|TRBV29-1|-
TGCAGCGTTGTTGGGCAGGGGATCAATGGCTACACCTTC
CSVVGQGINGYTF